These 9 T cell receptor beta chains originate from one sample sequenced in a study of cytomegalovirus exposure and HLA in healthy donors. 60 Vbeta and 13 Jbeta primers were used in PCR. Sequenced by immunoSEQ multiplex PCR; TCRdb stores in-frame clones only, minus some. This table has approximately 150,000 clones, about 82% appearing once. The sequenced material came from PBMCs. The receptors derive from a woman in her thirties in good health and CMV-seropositive.

V usage is TRBV28 and J usage is TRBJ2-7; D ambiguous. Trimming pared 7 bases from V and 1 base from J, leaving 23 bases between. From germline, CDR1 is MDHEN and CDR2 SYDVKM. The CDR3 has 17 residues. This chain's CDR3 is CASTPSFGQVLSYEQYF. In DNA, the CDR3 is TGTGCCAGCACCCCATCGTTCGGCCAGGTATTATCCTACGAGCAGTACTTC.

V is TRBV7-9 and J is TRBJ1-2, with TRBD1 matching 9 bases. With 3 bases clipped from V and 7 bases from J, the junction kept 6 bases outside the gene matches. This CDR3 has 14 residues. Germline-derived CDR1 and CDR2 are SEHNR and FQNEAQ (reference sequence). DNA for the CDR3: TGTGCCAGCAGCTTGGGACAGGGTTTGGGTGGCTACACCTTC. Protein product: CASSLGQGLGGYTF.

Turning to this clone: Different DNA sequences within this sample yield the same CDR3. The chain employs TRBV30 and TRBJ1-2, with a possible D match to TRBD1 (5 bases). Trimming took off 0 bases at V and 4 bases at J, with 9 bases between the two ends. CDR3 length: 13 amino acids. CDR1 is GTSNPN, CDR2 SVGIG, per germline (reference sequence). Here the CDR3 DNA reads TGTGCCTGGAGTGTGCAGGGAGGCTATGGCTACACCTTC. Protein: CAWSVQGGYGYTF.

This rearrangement joins TRBV7-2 to TRBJ2-7, with TRBD1 identical over 7 bases. In germline, CDR1 is SGHTA, CDR2 FQGNSA. The V and J ends lost 2 bases and 3 bases, in that order; junction bases with no gene match: 7. This CDR3 contains 15 residues. In DNA form, the CDR3 reads TGTGCCAGCAGCTTAATGCGACAGGGCAACTACGAGCAGTACTTC. Translating it yields CASSLMRQGNYEQYF.

V usage is TRBV11-3 and J usage is TRBJ2-3; perhaps TRBD2 as D (6 bases). Germline V CDR1 and CDR2: SGHNT, YENEEA. The V gene lost 1 base and the J gene lost 9 bases, with 17 bases spanning the gap. CDR3 length equals 15 residues. CDR3 protein: CASSLGGGAGRTQYF. CDR3 sequence (DNA): TGTGCCAGCAGCTTAGGAGGCGGGGCAGGTCGGACGCAGTATTTT.

V usage is TRBV7-9 and J usage is TRBJ1-5, with D hard to call. The germline V gene encodes CDR1 SEHNR and CDR2 FQNEAQ (reference sequence). Trimming removed 5 bases at V and 2 bases at J, with 7 bases between. The CDR3 has 13 residues. The CDR3, as DNA: TGTGCCAGCAGCCCCGGGGGCAATCAGCCCCAGCATTTT. Translating gives CASSPGGNQPQHF.

CDR3 loop: CASSTSRGDPYEQYF. The CDR3 region has the DNA TGTGCCAGCAGTACTTCTCGGGGGGACCCCTACGAGCAGTACTTC. The chain couples TRBV25-1 to TRBJ2-7; 7 nucleotides line up with TRBD2. The CDR3 runs 15 residues. V lost 5 bases to trimming and J lost 2 bases; unmatched junction nucleotides: 9. CDR1 is MGHDK and CDR2 is SYGVNS in the germline V gene.

This clone occurred a few times. The chain uses TRBV7-8 and TRBJ2-7; 9 nucleotides align to TRBD2. Trimming took 3 bases from V and 9 from J; bases not matched to a gene: 9. From germline, CDR1 is SGHVS and CDR2 FQNEAQ. This CDR3 comprises 14 residues. This chain's CDR3 is CASSFVAGARAQYF. The CDR3 bases are TGTGCCAGCAGCTTCGTAGCGGGGGCCCGCGCGCAGTACTTC.

The rearrangement links TRBV7-9 to TRBJ1-5; tentatively, D is TRBD1 (6 bases). The CDR3 covers 14 residues. Germline assignment: CDR1 SEHNR and CDR2 FQNEAQ (reference sequence). Trimming pared 5 bases from V and 4 bases from J, leaving 12 bases between. In DNA, the CDR3 is TGTGCCAGCAGCCTCGGACAGTTAAATCAGCCCCAGCATTTT. As protein: CASSLGQLNQPQHF.